This T cell receptor beta chain came from a study of blood T cell repertoires in COVID-19. Study in general: Nucleic acid was either cDNA or gDNA, and it came from T cells, B-cell-depleted T cells, or PBMCs.

The CDR3 totals 15 residues. The V and J ends lost 3 bases and 5 bases respectively, with 17 bases between them. Germline V gives CDR1 SGDLS, CDR2 YYNGEE. In the authors' workflow: How many nucleated cells were present was estimated from reference gene primer amplification. The assay was immunoSEQ multiplex PCR, and TCRdb's table has in-frame clones only and misses some. From that table come the V and J calls and clone size; the DNA was used to work out D and trimming. The repertoire holds 30,000 to 40,000 clones, with approximately 86% as singletons. The sample was peripheral blood. The source of this sequence is a man aged 60 to 69 with acute or convalescent COVID-19. The chain joins TRBV9 to TRBJ2-5, with D perhaps TRBD1 (6 bases). The CDR3 region has the DNA TGTGCCAGCAGCGCAGCACAGGGCTATCTGGAGACCCAGTACTTC. It codes for CASSAAQGYLETQYF.